The present entry profiles one T cell receptor beta chain with its context. Its antigen is unidentified. CDR3 length equals 12 residues. Per germline, CDR1 SQVTM and CDR2 ANQGSEA. The V end was cut by 0 bases, the J end by 10 bases, with 13 bases between. Patients having Susac syndrome satisfied recently defined diagnostic criteria for definite or probable disease. This specimen belongs to a study of CD8 T cells in Susac syndrome. For the study at large: The Susac syndrome patients were therapy-naive, on corticosteroids, or on intravenous immunoglobulin alone at blood draw. Study-level points and caveats: The study's TCR sequencing and HLA analysis covered a relatively small number of individuals, and the study acknowledged this.

cDNA came from 0.5 to 1 ug RNA primed by random hexamers. Amplification of the TCR beta CDR3 was carried out by immunoSEQ multiplex PCR, which spanned a total of 54 Vbeta and 13 Jbeta segments. TCRdb reprocessed the immunoSEQ multiplex PCR reads with MiXCR, giving one entry per CDR3 protein. The table lists over 130,000 distinct CDR3 sequences, over 90% of them singletons. Sequenced: CD4+ T cells from PBMCs. The sequence was obtained from a human donor with Susac syndrome. This chain uses TRBV29-1 with TRBJ2-7; no firm D call. CDR3 in DNA: TGCAGCGTTGAAGAGGGTCGGATTGGACAGTACTTC. Protein sequence: CSVEEGRIGQYF.